This T cell receptor beta chain is from a study of blood T cell repertoires in COVID-19. Study as a whole: Some COVID-19 samples were acute and others convalescent; all came from the United States, Italy and Spain.

Germline CDR1 reads SGHAT; CDR2 reads FQNNGV. The junction had 11 bases not matched to a gene; V was cut back by 0 bases and J by 5 bases. The CDR3 contains 18 residues. Recruitment covered fewer than 25 US areas and drew participants whose ages spanned about 18 to 90 years. Cohorts were determined from participant-reported clinical history. Up to 2 weeks before entering the study, exposed participants had met a COVID-19 case. TCRdb keeps only in-frame clones here, not all; method: immunoSEQ multiplex PCR. The sample includes some 240,000 clones, 88% seen only once; the top ten take around 3%. Sequenced sample: PBMCs or T cells enriched from blood (not recorded which). The TCR sequence derives from a woman aged 40 to 50 who had been exposed to COVID-19. The rearrangement joins TRBV11-2 to TRBJ2-5; the match to TRBD2 covers 11 bases. CDR3 sequence: CASSLDLGLAGGSETQYF. The CDR3 DNA reads TGTGCCAGCAGCTTAGATCTTGGGCTAGCGGGAGGCAGTGAGACCCAGTACTTC.